This entry describes one T cell receptor (beta chain). Its binding antigen is unknown. There are no base qualities to consult, and no much larger clone falls within one base. Each donor gave one peripheral blood draw, averaging approximately 110 mL, which was collected into heparinised tubes. A BD FACSAria II was used to sort naive, central memory, regulatory and stem cell-like memory CD4+ T cells with a panel that included CD45RO, CCR7, CD25, CD127, CD95 and CD27. All sorted populations exceeded 95% purity. PBMCs were separated immediately by Lymphoprep density gradient centrifugation and were stained directly, without being cultured. So that batch effects would be minimized, each experiment stained and sorted samples in pairs, pairing one healthy donor with one patient. The CDR3 numbers 13 residues from cysteine through phenylalanine. Only the CDR3 region is kept as DNA, spanning 39 bases read in frame from base 1. Based on the germline V gene, the CDR1 and CDR2 sequences are MRHNA and SNTAGT. Relative to germline, V is 6 bases shorter and J is 4 bases shorter, with 12 bases between their ends.

The data are from a study of beta chain features in type 1 diabetes (dated by TCRdb to the late 2010s). Regarding the complete study: Mean age, gender distribution, total cell number and subset yield were not different between patients and healthy donors. Regulatory and stem cell-like memory subsets were isolated from only 8 patients and 8 healthy donors, whereas naive and central memory subsets came from all 30 or so donors. The study compared TCRB repertoires of sorted circulating CD4+ T cell subsets between recently diagnosed type 1 diabetes patients and matched healthy donors. A total of some 110 million sorted cells were examined across all samples, and a strong correlation was observed between cell number per subset and RNA yield. The study at large found these results: HLA sub-analyses involved small numbers of individuals, so any influence of HLA type on TCRB rearrangement remained unresolved. In all four CD4+ subsets, TCRB CDR3 length was moderately but significantly shorter in type 1 diabetes patients. Naive, central memory and regulatory TCRB repertoires appeared more similar among patients than among healthy donors. Shorter templates might be favored by PCR, yet because patient and control samples were amplified and corrected together, any such skew would affect both groups equally. Because cDNA was sequenced instead of genomic DNA, activated cells with high expression could be over-represented, although the groups did not differ in activation or CD3 levels. At VDJ recombination sites, type 1 diabetes patients had fewer insertions and more deleted nucleotides, which implies abnormalities in thymic rearrangement.

The entire amount of isolated RNA was reverse transcribed using the High Capacity cDNA Reverse Transcription Kit, so the sequenced TCRB transcripts were expressed ones. Naive, central memory and regulatory T cell samples underwent deep immunoSEQ sequencing, averaging roughly 3.4 million total reads per sample. Sorted cells were lysed in RLT buffer, and RNA was extracted using DNase-treated RNeasy Micro or Mini kits according to cell number. Each cell subset was processed on its own to prevent cross-contamination, while patient and healthy donor samples were processed together. Using the immunoSEQ multiplex PCR, TCRB sequences were amplified from cDNA into 87-bp fragments spanning the CDR3 region. Sequencing of the amplicons was performed on the Illumina HiSeq platform. The published analysis was carried out like this. Synthetic template baselines were used to correct PCR bias computationally, reads within Hamming distance 2 were collapsed, and singletons that could not be merged were discarded. Reads were aligned against IMGT to assign V, D and J genes, CDR3 length and insertions or deletions at six rearrangement sites. Within each subset, clonotype counts were normalized to the number of sorted cells before true diversity and Gini coefficients were calculated with the tcR R package. The overlap coefficient, calculated on TCRB nucleotide sequences, was used to measure repertoire sharing. Out-of-frame TCRB sequences from naive cells were analyzed as a proxy for the pre-selection repertoire. Drawn from immuneACCESS, this table holds only the in-frame rearrangements with V and J called that TCRdb kept. Clones are partly lost; checked studies trace under half to an unresolved V gene and leave the rest unexplained. That table is the source of V, J and clone size, and D and trimming were worked out from the DNA. Counted in this sample were 680,000 or so clones; roughly an eighth of them appeared once. 0.022% of the sample is in the top ten clones.

Sequencing was carried out using naive CD4+ T cells from blood. Explained via the paper, the cell subset or site label denotes: true naive CD4+ T cells. The sequence derives from a man between 18 and 29 years old with type 1 diabetes. The V gene is TRBV6-4 and the J gene is TRBJ1-1; possibly the D gene is TRBD1, per 5 matching bases. CDR3 loop: CASRRDPVTEAFF. The DNA sequence is given as TGTGCCAGCAGGAGGGACCCGGTCACTGAAGCTTTCTTT.